A selection of T cell receptor beta chains follows, all from one sample in a study of blood T cells in healthy people across ages. From the 5' RACE reads, TCRdb called clonotypes with MiXCR, one entry per CDR3 protein. The sample includes roughly 800,000 distinct CDR3 sequences, roughly 50% seen only once; the top ten take about 20%. The sample was blood. The receptor set was obtained from a man aged 30 to 45 in good health. Both conserved end residues are part of each CDR3. The D gene is left open where the match is weak. For some rows the clone size is stated as once, few or many, or as a class when expanded; others skip it.

j_call clone_size d_call v_call cdr3_aa cdr3_nt
TRBJ1-1 NA TRBD1 TRBV5-1 CASSLLGQDTEAFF TGCGCCAGCAGCTTGTTGGGACAGGACACTGAAGCTTTCTTT
TRBJ2-3 few NA TRBV6-5 CASSYSRTARDTQYF TGTGCCAGCAGTTACTCTCGAACGGCGAGGGATACGCAGTATTTT
TRBJ2-3 once TRBD2 TRBV7-9 CASSVREGPDTQYF TGTGCCAGCAGCGTGCGGGAGGGGCCAGATACGCAGTATTTT
TRBJ2-7 many NA TRBV7-2 CASSLTGTGSYEQYF TGTGCCAGCAGCTTAACCGGGACGGGTTCCTACGAGCAGTACTTC
TRBJ2-5 NA NA TRBV20-1 CSARDIMGGNALETQYF TGCAGTGCTAGAGATATAATGGGTGGCAACGCCTTAGAGACCCAGTACTTC
TRBJ2-7 NA NA TRBV7-2 CASSWGREISYEQYF TGTGCCAGCAGCTGGGGGCGGGAGATCTCCTACGAGCAGTACTTC
TRBJ2-7 NA NA TRBV28 CASSTTGFPPYEQYF TGTGCCAGCAGTACTACAGGGTTTCCCCCTTACGAGCAGTACTTC
TRBJ2-7 few NA TRBV20-1 CSASTGDYEQYF TGCAGTGCTAGTACAGGAGACTACGAGCAGTACTTC
TRBJ2-1 NA TRBD2 TRBV10-3 CAIRAAGAPGEQFF TGTGCCATCAGGGCAGCGGGGGCCCCCGGTGAGCAGTTCTTC
TRBJ1-4 NA TRBD1 TRBV7-9 CASSLTGAGGKLFF TGTGCCAGCAGCCTGACAGGGGCGGGGGGAAAACTGTTTTTT
TRBJ2-5 NA TRBD2 TRBV27 CASSWASGRAGEQYF TGTGCCAGCAGTTGGGCTAGCGGGAGGGCCGGGGAGCAGTACTTC
TRBJ2-6 NA NA TRBV7-2 CASSFLPSGANVLTF TGTGCCAGCAGCTTTCTACCCTCTGGGGCCAACGTCCTGACTTTC
TRBJ2-1 NA NA TRBV29-1 CSALLAGKRSYNEQFF TGCAGCGCCTTGTTGGCGGGCAAGAGGTCCTACAATGAGCAGTTCTTC
TRBJ2-7 NA NA TRBV4-1 CASSQDYRAYNEQYF TGCGCCAGCAGCCAAGATTACAGGGCGTACAACGAGCAGTACTTC
TRBJ2-5 few NA TRBV7-2 CASSLTVGQETQYF TGTGCCAGCAGCCTAACGGTGGGGCAAGAGACCCAGTACTTC
TRBJ2-1 NA TRBD2 TRBV24-1 CATSDHLTSGREEQFF TGTGCCACCAGTGACCACTTGACTAGCGGGAGGGAAGAGCAGTTCTTC
TRBJ2-5 NA TRBD1 TRBV7-9 CASSLALGQDQETQYF TGTGCCAGCAGCTTAGCGCTAGGACAGGACCAAGAGACCCAGTACTTC
TRBJ1-2 NA NA TRBV6-5 CASKFGAYGYTF TGTGCCAGCAAGTTTGGGGCCTATGGCTACACCTTC
TRBJ1-2 NA NA TRBV6-2/TRBV6-3 CASSREGQIRGYGYTF TGTGCCAGCAGCCGGGAAGGACAGATCCGGGGGTATGGCTACACCTTC
TRBJ1-6 once NA TRBV7-8 CASSTRSLTGVNSPLHF TGTGCCAGCAGCACCCGATCCCTGACAGGTGTTAATTCACCCCTCCACTTT
TRBJ1-4 NA NA TRBV6-5 CASSRTGANEKLFF TGTGCCAGCAGTCGTACCGGGGCTAATGAAAAACTGTTTTTT
TRBJ2-7 few NA TRBV20-1 CSAPGETYEQYF TGCAGTGCCCCCGGAGAAACCTACGAGCAGTACTTC
TRBJ2-5 NA TRBD2 TRBV29-1 CSVEEGGPGREQYF TGCAGCGTTGAAGAAGGAGGGCCGGGGAGGGAGCAGTACTTC
TRBJ2-5 NA TRBD1 TRBV2 CASKGQGETQYF TGTGCCAGCAAGGGACAGGGGGAGACCCAGTACTTC
TRBJ2-5 NA NA TRBV7-2 CASTPFGEETQYF TGTGCCAGCACCCCTTTCGGGGAAGAGACCCAGTACTTC
TRBJ2-6 NA NA TRBV24-1 CATSAPGANVLTF TGTGCCACCAGTGCACCAGGGGCCAACGTCCTGACTTTC
TRBJ2-7 many NA TRBV3-1 CASSQGYEQYF TGTGCCAGCAGCCAAGGATACGAGCAGTACTTC
TRBJ1-2 NA TRBD1 TRBV19 CASSQETGRDVYGYTF TGTGCCAGTAGTCAAGAGACAGGGCGGGATGTATATGGCTACACCTTC
TRBJ2-4 few TRBD2 TRBV20-1 CSASRPTSGRGQQYF TGCAGTGCTAGTAGACCGACTAGCGGGAGAGGGCAGCAGTACTTC
TRBJ2-7 NA NA TRBV2 CASSERQGVNEQYF TGTGCCAGCAGTGAACGGCAGGGTGTCAACGAGCAGTACTTC
TRBJ1-2 few TRBD1 TRBV6-2/TRBV6-3 CASSPTGQGSYGYTF TGTGCCAGCAGCCCTACCGGACAGGGGAGCTATGGCTACACCTTC
TRBJ2-1 NA TRBD2 TRBV27 CASSFEGLFSYNEQFF TGTGCCAGCAGTTTTGAGGGACTATTCTCCTACAATGAGCAGTTCTTC
TRBJ2-6 many NA TRBV5-1 CASSLTGTQFSGANVLTF TGCGCCAGCAGCTTAACCGGGACACAATTTTCTGGGGCCAACGTCCTGACTTTC
TRBJ1-5 NA NA TRBV13 CASSLGRGSEPQHF TGTGCCAGCAGCTTAGGCAGGGGTTCAGAGCCCCAGCATTTT
TRBJ1-1 NA NA TRBV7-2 CASSLAANTEAFF TGTGCCAGCAGCTTGGCAGCGAACACTGAAGCTTTCTTT
TRBJ2-2 NA TRBD1 TRBV6-2/TRBV6-3 CASSTQKRTGATGELFF TGTGCCAGCAGTACGCAAAAAAGGACAGGGGCGACCGGGGAGCTGTTTTTT
TRBJ2-7 few TRBD1 TRBV20-1 CSISGTGSREQYF TGCAGTATATCCGGGACAGGGAGCCGCGAGCAGTACTTC
TRBJ1-6 NA NA TRBV14 CASSNWPSPLHF TGTGCCAGCAGCAACTGGCCTTCACCCCTCCACTTT
TRBJ2-2 NA TRBD1 TRBV7-3 CASSPTRTGNTGELFF TGTGCCAGCAGCCCGACCCGGACAGGGAACACCGGGGAGCTGTTTTTT
TRBJ1-5 NA NA TRBV7-2 CASSLRGIHQPQHF TGTGCCAGCAGCTTGAGGGGGATCCATCAGCCCCAGCATTTT
TRBJ1-2 many NA TRBV6-2/TRBV6-3 CASSPGTWGYTF TGTGCCAGCAGTCCCGGGACCTGGGGCTACACCTTC
TRBJ2-7 NA NA TRBV6-6 CASSYTIPLYEQYF TGTGCCAGCAGTTACACGATTCCCCTCTACGAGCAGTACTTC
TRBJ2-3 NA TRBD2 TRBV5-1 CASGLAGENTQYF TGCGCCAGCGGACTAGCGGGGGAGAATACGCAGTATTTT